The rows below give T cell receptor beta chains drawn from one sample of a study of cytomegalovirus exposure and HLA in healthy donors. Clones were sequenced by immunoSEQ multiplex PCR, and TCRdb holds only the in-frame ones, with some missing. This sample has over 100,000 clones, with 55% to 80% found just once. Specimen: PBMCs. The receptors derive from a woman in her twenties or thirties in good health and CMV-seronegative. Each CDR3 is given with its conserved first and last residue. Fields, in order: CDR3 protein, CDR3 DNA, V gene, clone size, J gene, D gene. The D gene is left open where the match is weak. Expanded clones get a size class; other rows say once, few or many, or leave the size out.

cdr3_aa: CASSLSPGIGGGNQPQHF; cdr3_nt: TGTGCCAGCAGTTTATCGCCAGGAATAGGGGGTGGCAATCAGCCCCAGCATTTT; v_call: TRBV28; clone_size: few; j_call: TRBJ1-5; d_call: -
cdr3_aa: CASTGNSYEQYF; cdr3_nt: TGTGCCAGCACTGGCAACTCCTACGAGCAGTACTTC; v_call: TRBV6-1; clone_size: -; j_call: TRBJ2-7; d_call: -
cdr3_aa: CASSVTEYSYNEQFF; cdr3_nt: TGTGCCAGCAGCGTTACCGAGTACTCCTACAATGAGCAGTTCTTC; v_call: TRBV9; clone_size: -; j_call: TRBJ2-1; d_call: -
cdr3_aa: CASSALGEGTEAFF; cdr3_nt: TGTGCCAGCAGCGCACTCGGGGAGGGGACTGAAGCTTTCTTT; v_call: TRBV7-9; clone_size: -; j_call: TRBJ1-1; d_call: -
cdr3_aa: CASSATGLSEAFF; cdr3_nt: TGTGCCAGCAGCGCAACAGGGTTGTCTGAAGCTTTCTTT; v_call: TRBV9; clone_size: -; j_call: TRBJ1-1; d_call: -
cdr3_aa: CASSTLASFSYEQYF; cdr3_nt: TGTGCCAGCAGCACCCTTGCTAGCTTCTCCTACGAGCAGTACTTC; v_call: TRBV2; clone_size: few; j_call: TRBJ2-7; d_call: -
cdr3_aa: CASSSGRSYNEQFF; cdr3_nt: TGTGCCAGCAGCAGCGGGAGGTCGTACAATGAGCAGTTCTTC; v_call: TRBV13; clone_size: -; j_call: TRBJ2-1; d_call: TRBD2
cdr3_aa: CASSYAGSGNTIYF; cdr3_nt: TGTGCCAGCAGTTACGCGGGCTCTGGAAACACCATATATTTT; v_call: TRBV6-6; clone_size: once; j_call: TRBJ1-3; d_call: -
cdr3_aa: CASSAKLGSAYGYTF; cdr3_nt: TGTGCCAGCAGCGCTAAACTCGGGTCAGCTTATGGCTACACCTTC; v_call: TRBV5-8; clone_size: -; j_call: TRBJ1-2; d_call: -
cdr3_aa: CASSWDRTNTEAFF; cdr3_nt: TGTGCCAGCAGCTGGGACAGGACGAACACTGAAGCTTTCTTT; v_call: TRBV5-4; clone_size: -; j_call: TRBJ1-1; d_call: TRBD1
cdr3_aa: CASRTDLNQPQHF; cdr3_nt: TGTGCCAGTAGGACAGATTTGAATCAGCCCCAGCATTTT; v_call: TRBV19; clone_size: -; j_call: TRBJ1-5; d_call: -
cdr3_aa: CASSFTGVGSGNTIYF; cdr3_nt: TGTGCCAGCAGCTTCACAGGGGTTGGGTCTGGAAACACCATATATTTT; v_call: TRBV11-2; clone_size: -; j_call: TRBJ1-3; d_call: TRBD1
cdr3_aa: CASTRAGGGSYEQYF; cdr3_nt: TGTGCCAGCACGAGAGCGGGAGGGGGGTCCTACGAGCAGTACTTC; v_call: TRBV7-9; clone_size: -; j_call: TRBJ2-7; d_call: TRBD2
cdr3_aa: CASSRRFTGIRNSPLHF; cdr3_nt: TGTGCCAGCAGCCGCCGCTTTACAGGGATAAGAAATTCACCCCTCCACTTT; v_call: TRBV27; clone_size: once; j_call: TRBJ1-6; d_call: -
cdr3_aa: CASSASGRLFYEQYF; cdr3_nt: TGTGCCAGCAGTGCTAGCGGGAGGTTATTCTACGAGCAGTACTTC; v_call: TRBV7-9; clone_size: -; j_call: TRBJ2-7; d_call: TRBD2
cdr3_aa: CASSWTGPTEAFF; cdr3_nt: TGTGCCAGCAGCTGGACAGGGCCCACTGAAGCTTTCTTT; v_call: TRBV6-1; clone_size: -; j_call: TRBJ1-1; d_call: TRBD1
cdr3_aa: CASSLEETNYGYTF; cdr3_nt: TGTGCCAGCAGCTTGGAGGAGACCAACTATGGCTACACCTTC; v_call: TRBV5-6; clone_size: -; j_call: TRBJ1-2; d_call: -